This entry lists 28 T cell receptor beta chains sequenced from one sample in a study of CD8+ T cells in alopecia areata. Specified treatment: oral pan-JAK inhibitor, 5-10 mg twice daily. RNA was isolated and reverse transcribed to cDNA, the sequencing template. Libraries were prepared by immunoSEQ multiplex PCR; TCRdb keeps only in-frame clonotypes and omits some of them. The sample shows 210,000 or so clones, approximately 65% of them seen only once. The material sequenced was CD4+ T cells sorted from blood, taken between weeks 43 and 45, from a patient treated with tofacitinib. The receptors derive from a human donor with alopecia areata.

This sequence joins TRBV11-2 and TRBJ2-1; 12 bases align to TRBD2. CDR1 is SGHAT and CDR2 is FQNNGV in the germline V gene. The CDR3 is 17 residues long. V shed 0 bases, J shed 7 bases, and the junction held 7 bases outside the gene matches. The chain's CDR3 is CASSLDRRLAGVNEQFF. The DNA of the CDR3 is TGTGCCAGCAGCTTAGATAGGAGACTAGCGGGGGTGAATGAGCAGTTCTTC.

This clone was counted between two and nine times. The chain recombines TRBV4-3 with TRBJ2-7; D unresolved. CDR3 size: 13 residues. The V gene lost 0 bases and the J gene lost 6 bases, with 9 bases spanning the gap. Germline V CDR1 and CDR2: LGHNA, YSLEER. CDR3 bases: TGCGCCAGCAGCCAAGATATGAGTTTCGAGCAGTACTTC. Its protein is CASSQDMSFEQYF.

The chain combines TRBV4-3 with TRBJ2-5; 13 nucleotides match TRBD2. This CDR3 has 17 amino acids. Looked up from germline, CDR1 is LGHNA and CDR2 is YSLEER. With 1 base clipped from V and 5 bases from J, the junction kept 7 bases outside the gene matches. The CDR3 is CASSQAGTSGAGETQYF. CDR3 DNA sequence: TGCGCCAGCAGCCAAGCGGGGACTAGCGGGGCAGGGGAGACCCAGTACTTC.

This chain uses TRBV29-1 with TRBJ1-1; D is undetermined. The length of the CDR3 is 12 residues. Germline V gene data show CDR1 as SQVTM and CDR2 as ANQGSEA. Trimming took 1 base from V and 8 from J, leaving 11 bases between them. The CDR3 sequence: CSVEGGSREAFF. Here the CDR3 DNA reads TGCAGCGTTGAAGGAGGGTCGAGGGAAGCTTTCTTT.

The chain is built from TRBV5-1 and TRBJ1-1; no definite D call. The germline V gene encodes CDR1 SGHRS and CDR2 YFSETQ. V was trimmed by 2 bases and J by 4 bases, leaving 6 bases between them. The CDR3 runs 12 residues. For the CDR3, the DNA is TGCGCCAGCAGCTTATTAGGCACTGAAGCTTTCTTT. Protein: CASSLLGTEAFF.

A few counts support this clone. The chain joins TRBV5-1 to TRBJ2-5; 10 positions match TRBD2. Trimming cost V 4 bases and J 2 bases; bases outside gene matches: 8. The CDR3 is 16 residues long. CDR1 SGHRS and CDR2 YFSETQ come from the germline V gene. CDR3 in DNA: TGCGCCAGCAGCCCTGGACTAGCGGTCCCACAAGAGACCCAGTACTTC. This sequence encodes CASSPGLAVPQETQYF.

The CDR3 protein is CSAGTTQNEKLFF. DNA of the CDR3: TGCAGCGCCGGGACAACTCAAAATGAAAAACTGTTTTTT. The rearrangement uses TRBV29-1 and TRBJ1-4; D is possibly TRBD1 (6 bases). This CDR3 has 13 residues. Germline CDR1 and CDR2: SQVTM and ANQGSEA. V was cut by 7 bases and J by 5 bases, with 14 bases left in between.

V usage is TRBV10-3 and J usage is TRBJ2-2, with 10 positions matching TRBD2. There are 15 residues in the CDR3. Germline trimming cut 5 bases from V and 5 bases from J; bases unmatched to any gene: 5. Per germline, CDR1 ENHRY and CDR2 SYGVKD. This chain's CDR3 is CAISLAGGRTGELFF. The DNA for the CDR3 is TGTGCCATCAGTTTAGCGGGGGGCAGAACCGGGGAGCTGTTTTTT.

The sample holds one count of this clone. The chain couples TRBV14 to TRBJ2-7, with no clear D. The CDR3 runs to 12 residues. CDR1 is SGHDN, CDR2 FVKESK, per germline. Trimming removed 2 bases from V and 5 bases from J, with 7 bases in between. CDR3 sequence (DNA): TGTGCCAGCAGCCAACTAGGGAACGAGCAGTACTTC. Translation gives CASSQLGNEQYF. Full variable domain (remainder filled in from reference TRBV14 and TRBJ2-7): EAGVTQFPSHSVIEKGQTVTLRCDPISGHDNLYWYRRVMGKEIKFLLHFVKESKQDESGMPNNRFLAERTGGTYSTLKVQPAELEDSGVYFCASSQLGNEQYFGPGTRLTVT.

This clone was detected once. The rearrangement uses TRBV4-3 and TRBJ2-7, with D maybe TRBD2 (6 bases). The CDR3 contains 15 residues. Germline lookup yields CDR1 LGHNA and CDR2 YSLEER. V lost 1 base and J 2 bases, leaving 12 bases between the germline ends. The CDR3 loop reads CASSQGLAGPYEQYF. DNA of the CDR3: TGCGCCAGCAGCCAAGGGTTGGCGGGGCCCTACGAGCAGTACTTC.

This chain uses TRBV15 with TRBJ2-1, with unresolved D. The CDR3 has 13 amino acids. CDR1 is LNHNV, CDR2 YYDKDF, per germline (reference sequence). The V end lost 5 bases, the J end lost 7 bases, and 12 bases lay between the germline ends. The CDR3 here is CATSGFPTNEQFF. The CDR3 DNA is TGTGCCACCAGCGGATTTCCCACAAATGAGCAGTTCTTC.

This clone was detected only a few times. The gene calls are TRBV11-1 and TRBJ2-7; the match to TRBD1 covers 9 bases. Trimming took 3 bases from V and 6 from J; bases not matched to a gene: 0. CDR1 is SGHAT and CDR2 is FQDESV in the germline V gene (reference sequence). CDR3 length: 12 amino acids. The CDR3 DNA follows: TGTGCCAGCAGCTTGGACAGGGGCGAGCAGTACTTC. Its protein is CASSLDRGEQYF.

V is TRBV30 and J is TRBJ1-1; no reliable D call. The CDR3 is 14 amino acids. Trimming removed 5 bases from V and 0 bases from J, with 13 bases in between. Germline V gene sequence: CDR1 GTSNPN, CDR2 SVGIG (reference sequence). The chain's CDR3 is CAWLNRQVNTEAFF. The CDR3 bases are TGTGCCTGGCTTAACCGTCAAGTGAACACTGAAGCTTTCTTT.

The CDR3, as DNA: TGTGCCAGCAAAACCTTTAGCGGGGGGCGGTACAATGAGCAGTTCTTC. It codes for CASKTFSGGRYNEQFF. The chain recombines TRBV27 with TRBJ2-1; TRBD2 aligns across 10 bases. The germline CDR1 and CDR2 sequences are MNHEY and SMNVEV (reference sequence). This CDR3 is built from 16 residues. With 7 bases clipped from V and 4 bases from J, the junction kept 10 bases outside the gene matches.

The chain carries TRBV15 and TRBJ1-5, with D perhaps matching TRBD1 (5 bases). V dropped 3 bases and J dropped 4 bases, with 10 bases sitting between them. Germline lookup yields CDR1 LNHNV and CDR2 YYDKDF (reference sequence). The CDR3 has 14 residues. The CDR3 spells CATSSRQTNQPQHF. In nucleotides, the CDR3 is TGTGCCACCAGCAGTAGACAGACGAATCAGCCCCAGCATTTT.

The sample holds one count of this clone. The chain links TRBV7-3 to TRBJ2-3; 8 nucleotides align to TRBD1. The length of the CDR3 is 16 residues. V shed 5 bases, J shed 1 base, and the junction held 8 bases outside the gene matches. Germline V gives CDR1 SGHTA, CDR2 FQGTGA. The CDR3 DNA is TGTGCCAGCAGCCAGCAGGGGGCGAGTGGCACAGATACGCAGTATTTT. Residues: CASSQQGASGTDTQYF.

The CDR3 DNA sequence: TGCGCCAGCAGCTTGCCGGAAAGTGAAGCTTTCTTT. Translating gives CASSLPESEAFF. The rearrangement joins TRBV5-1 to TRBJ1-1; D is unresolved. V was trimmed by 1 base and J by 7 bases, leaving 8 bases between them. The CDR3 is 12 residues long. Looked up from germline, CDR1 is SGHRS and CDR2 is YFSETQ.

In regard to this clone: An end of the junction does not agree with germline; a read error may underlie this. The rearrangement uses TRBV29-1 and TRBJ1-2, with 7 nucleotides matching TRBD1. Germline loops: CDR1 SQVTM, CDR2 ANQGSEA. The CDR3 runs to 11 residues. The CDR3: CSVDRTGQAFF. Written as DNA, the CDR3 is TGCAGCGTCGATAGGACAGGCCAGGCCTTTTTC. The whole variable domain, remainder taken from reference TRBV29-1 and TRBJ1-2, is SAVISQKPSRDICQRGTSLTIQCQVDSQVTMMFWYRQQPGQSLTLIATANQGSEATYESGFVIDKFPISRPNLTFSTLTVSNMSPEDSSIYLCSVDRTGQAFFGSGTRLTVV.

The chain carries TRBV11-2 and TRBJ2-7; no definite D call. The CDR3 extends over 14 amino acids. Per germline, CDR1 SGHAT and CDR2 FQNNGV. The V gene lost 4 bases and the J gene lost 6 bases, with 16 bases spanning the gap. The chain's CDR3 is CASSSGSILGEQYF. The CDR3 DNA follows: TGTGCCAGCAGCTCAGGAAGTATCCTCGGCGAGCAGTACTTC.

The rearrangement joins TRBV7-2 to TRBJ2-3; possibly TRBD2 for D (6 bases). This CDR3 is 14 amino acids long. Looked up from germline, CDR1 is SGHTA and CDR2 is FQGNSA. V was clipped by 3 bases and J by 6 bases, with 13 bases between them. The CDR3 spells CASSLFSLADTQYF. CDR3 sequence (DNA): TGTGCCAGCAGCTTGTTTAGTCTAGCGGATACGCAGTATTTT.

The chain joins TRBV7-2 to TRBJ2-2, with 9 nucleotides matching TRBD1. J gave up 0 bases and V 5 bases, and 7 bases lay outside the gene matches. Germline CDR1 reads SGHTA; CDR2 reads FQGNSA. The CDR3 is made up of 17 amino acids. In nucleotides, the CDR3 is TGTGCCAGCAGCCGGGACAGGGTGAATGCGAACACCGGGGAGCTGTTTTTT. Translated, it gives CASSRDRVNANTGELFF.

The V gene is TRBV5-6, the J gene TRBJ2-1, with TRBD2 matching 9 bases. Germline V gene sequence: CDR1 SGHDT, CDR2 YYEEEE. Unmatched junction bases numbered 3, after V lost 0 bases and J lost 5 bases. The CDR3 extends over 15 amino acids. For the CDR3, the DNA is TGTGCCAGCAGCTTGGGACTAGCGGCGGACAATGAGCAGTTCTTC. Amino acid sequence: CASSLGLAADNEQFF.

The chain has TRBV4-3 and TRBJ2-7; D unclear. V was cut by 0 bases and J by 3 bases, with 6 bases left in between. Germline V gives CDR1 LGHNA, CDR2 YSLEER. This CDR3 is 13 amino acids long. The CDR3 sequence is CASSQEDGYEQYF. The CDR3 DNA reads TGCGCCAGCAGCCAAGAGGACGGCTACGAGCAGTACTTC.

The V gene is TRBV28, the J gene TRBJ1-5, with a tentative D call TRBD1 (6 bases). V gave up 2 bases and J gave up 9 bases, with 14 bases separating them. Germline CDR1 reads MDHEN; CDR2 reads SYDVKM. The CDR3 runs to 14 residues. CDR3 sequence (DNA): TGTGCCAGCAGTTTACCCGGGGGGCCGAGGCCCCAGCATTTT. It codes for CASSLPGGPRPQHF.

This rearrangement joins TRBV5-7 to TRBJ2-2; the match to TRBD1 covers 9 bases. TRBV5-7 is labeled an ORF, and its function is uncertain. The CDR3 covers 16 residues. The J segment lost 6 bases and the V segment lost 4 bases, leaving 10 bases of the junction unmatched. CDR3 in amino acids: CASSADRGPWAGELFF. CDR3 in DNA: TGTGCCAGCAGCGCGGACAGGGGTCCCTGGGCCGGGGAGCTGTTTTTT.

The chain couples TRBV5-1 to TRBJ2-1; 8 bases are shared with TRBD1. The germline V gene has CDR1 SGHRS and CDR2 YFSETQ. The CDR3 runs to 16 residues. Trimming at V came to 0 bases and at J to 5 bases, leaving 7 bases not matched to a gene. The CDR3 protein is CASSLDQGAGNNEQFF. CDR3 DNA sequence: TGCGCCAGCAGCTTGGACCAGGGGGCAGGGAACAATGAGCAGTTCTTC.

The CDR3 protein is CSVPGGGLTDTQYF. In DNA form, the CDR3 reads TGCAGCGTCCCGGGAGGGGGCTTAACAGATACGCAGTATTTT. This chain connects TRBV29-1 to TRBJ2-3; possibly TRBD2 for D (8 bases). Trimming shortened V by 6 bases and J by 3 bases, and 16 bases separated the two germline ends. The CDR3 is 14 amino acids. Germline V CDR1 and CDR2: SQVTM, ANQGSEA.

The rearrangement links TRBV15 to TRBJ1-1, with no clear D. Germline V gene sequence: CDR1 LNHNV, CDR2 YYDKDF (reference sequence). The CDR3 extends over 13 amino acids. Trimming cost V 3 bases and J 1 base, with 6 bases left between them. CDR3 sequence: CATSSKTNTEAFF. The CDR3 DNA reads TGTGCCACCAGCAGTAAGACGAACACTGAAGCTTTCTTT.